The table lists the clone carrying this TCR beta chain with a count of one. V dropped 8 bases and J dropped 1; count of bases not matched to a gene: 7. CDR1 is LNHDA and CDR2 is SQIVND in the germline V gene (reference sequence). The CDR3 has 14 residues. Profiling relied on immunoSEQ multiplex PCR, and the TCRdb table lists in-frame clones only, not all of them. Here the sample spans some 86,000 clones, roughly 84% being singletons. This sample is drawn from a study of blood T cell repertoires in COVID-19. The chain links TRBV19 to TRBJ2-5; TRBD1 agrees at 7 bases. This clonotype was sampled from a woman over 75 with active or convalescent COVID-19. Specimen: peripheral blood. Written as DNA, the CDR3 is TGTGCCAGTGCCCTACAGGGGCTCCAAGAGACCCAGTACTTC. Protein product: CASALQGLQETQYF. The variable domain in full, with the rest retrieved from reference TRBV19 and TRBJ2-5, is DGGITQSPKYLFRKEGQNVTLSCEQNLNHDAMYWYRQDPGQGLRLIYYSQIVNDFQKGDIAEGYSVSREKKESFPLTVTSAQKNPTAFYLCASALQGLQETQYFGPGTRLLVL.